This T cell receptor (beta chain) was sequenced for a study of blood T cell repertoires in COVID-19. Per germline, CDR1 SGHNT and CDR2 YENEEA. V was cut by 2 bases and J by 6 bases, with 16 bases left in between. CDR3 size: 16 residues. Profiling relied on immunoSEQ multiplex PCR, and the TCRdb table lists in-frame clones only, not all of them. The data show under 250,000 clones, with approximately 86% seen just once and around 1.6% held by the top ten. This TCR was sampled from a woman aged 60 to 75 who had recovered from COVID-19. The sample was peripheral blood. The chain employs TRBV11-3 and TRBJ2-2, with unresolved D. The CDR3 here is CASSLSTTAEAGELFF. As DNA, the CDR3 is TGTGCCAGCAGCTTAAGCACGACCGCCGAGGCCGGGGAGCTGTTTTTT.